These T cell receptor beta chains were read from a single sample in a study of patients and donors after allogeneic stem cell transplantation. Each CDR3 protein is one row after TCRdb ran MiXCR on the RT-PCR reads. The repertoire holds over 400,000 distinct CDR3 sequences, with around 15% as singletons. The sample was blood, either unsorted or a sorted T cell fraction (not recorded which). These receptors all stem from a human donor who was either an allogeneic HSCT recipient or a stem cell or donor lymphocyte infusion donor (not recorded which). It is not recorded whose cells these are; they may come from a transplant donor. Each CDR3 is given with its conserved first and last residue. Each record gives: clone size, J gene, D gene, V gene, CDR3 DNA, CDR3 protein. A D gene is named only where the DNA matches it firmly. Only some rows state a clone size, as once, few, many or a class for expanded clones.

size: few
J: TRBJ2-1
D: TRBD1
V: TRBV7-9
DNA: TGTGCCAGCAGCTTAGCAGGGGGCGGTGAGCAGTTCTTC
CDR3: CASSLAGGGEQFF

size: -
J: TRBJ1-2
D: -
V: TRBV27
DNA: TGTGCCAGCAGTGGGAACGACTATGGCTACACCTTC
CDR3: CASSGNDYGYTF

size: many
J: TRBJ2-3
D: TRBD2
V: TRBV5-1
DNA: TGCGCCAGCAGCTACACCATCAGGATACTAGCGGAGAGCACAGATACGCAGTATTTT
CDR3: CASSYTIRILAESTDTQYF

size: few
J: TRBJ1-6
D: TRBD1
V: TRBV6-2/TRBV6-3
DNA: TGTGCCAGCAGCCTACGACAGGGGATAGGATCACCCCTCCACTTT
CDR3: CASSLRQGIGSPLHF

size: -
J: TRBJ1-4
D: -
V: TRBV5-1
DNA: TGCGCCAGCAGCTTGGCGGGCGGAGATAATGAAAAACTGTTTTTT
CDR3: CASSLAGGDNEKLFF

size: -
J: TRBJ2-3
D: -
V: TRBV12-5
DNA: TGTGCTAGTGGTTCTATCGATACGCAGTATTTT
CDR3: CASGSIDTQYF

size: -
J: TRBJ2-3
D: TRBD1
V: TRBV5-1
DNA: TGCGCCAGCAGCTTGGCTGGGACAGGGGGCGCATCGTATTTT
CDR3: CASSLAGTGGASYF

size: once
J: TRBJ1-1
D: -
V: TRBV6-2/TRBV6-3
DNA: TGTGCCAGCAGTTACCGTAAAGGGAGATGGGACACTGAAGCTTTCTTT
CDR3: CASSYRKGRWDTEAFF

size: -
J: TRBJ2-5
D: -
V: TRBV29-1
DNA: TGCAGCGTTGCCCCTTTGACAGTTCAAGAGACCCAGTACTTC
CDR3: CSVAPLTVQETQYF

size: few
J: TRBJ2-7
D: TRBD1
V: TRBV7-9
DNA: TGTGCCAGCAGCCAGTGGGACAGATCCTACGAGCAGTACTTC
CDR3: CASSQWDRSYEQYF

size: -
J: TRBJ1-2
D: -
V: TRBV5-1
DNA: TGCGCCAGCAGCCGCACTACAGCAACCTATGGCTACACCTTC
CDR3: CASSRTTATYGYTF

size: many
J: TRBJ2-5
D: -
V: TRBV29-1
DNA: TGCAGCGTTGATGCCGGGCTGGAACAAGAGACCCAGTACTTC
CDR3: CSVDAGLEQETQYF

size: many
J: TRBJ2-7
D: -
V: TRBV4-3
DNA: TGCGCCAGCAGCCCCCCAAAGAACGGTCCCTACGAGCAGTACTTC
CDR3: CASSPPKNGPYEQYF

size: few
J: TRBJ2-3
D: -
V: TRBV2
DNA: TGTGCCAGAAACCTGGTACTTACGCAGTATTTT
CDR3: CARNLVLTQYF

size: many
J: TRBJ2-7
D: -
V: TRBV29-1
DNA: TGCAGCGTTGCCCCGGGGGCCTACGAGCAGTACTTC
CDR3: CSVAPGAYEQYF

size: -
J: TRBJ2-1
D: -
V: TRBV29-1
DNA: TGCAGCGTTGAAGACCCGTTGGTTTCCTACAATGAGCAGTTCTTC
CDR3: CSVEDPLVSYNEQFF

size: few
J: TRBJ2-7
D: TRBD1
V: TRBV10-3
DNA: TGTGCCATCAGTGATCGAGGACAGGGGGCTAAGTCTACCTACGAGCAGTACTTC
CDR3: CAISDRGQGAKSTYEQYF